This TCR beta chain was documented in a study of cytomegalovirus exposure and HLA in healthy donors. As for the study in general: A prior analysis found 117 million unique TCR beta sequences from approximately 200 million T cells. Genotyping of hundreds of donors showed that roughly 83% belonged to the Caucasian-associated ancestry cluster.

Unmatched junction bases numbered 8, after V lost 3 bases and J lost 9 bases. The CDR3 is 14 residues long. The germline gives CDR1 LGHNA, CDR2 YSLEER. Overall study findings and caveats: With later analysis, a missense DCLRE1C variant became linked to TCR beta V- and J-gene trimming.

The PCR had 60 Vbeta and 13 Jbeta primers. In the authors' methods: As a later analysis found, there were around 86 million unique TCR beta chains, of which some 10 million were shared. Sequencing was performed with immunoSEQ multiplex PCR; in TCRdb, only in-frame clones are kept and a portion is missing. D and trimming were read from the DNA, whereas the V and J calls and clone size are those reported in that table. The table lists tens of thousands of clones, approximately 70% of them singletons, with 14% in the top ten. This clone qualifies as medium-sized (0.01 to 0.1%). What it recognizes is unknown.

This sequence originates from a male donor in good health and CMV-seropositive. Material for sequencing was PBMCs. The V gene is TRBV4-3, the J gene TRBJ2-5; 9 bases align to TRBD1. The CDR3 spells CASSQLPGQGPQYF. DNA for the CDR3: TGCGCCAGCAGCCAGCTTCCGGGACAGGGCCCCCAGTACTTC.